This TCR beta chain was sequenced for a study of post-analysis software for immune sequencing data. Study-wide background: Recorded subtypes: relapsing-remitting, secondary progressive, progressive-relapsing; some patients unannotated. General study findings and limits: The five TRBV segments detected at higher frequency in patients than in controls included TRBV5-6, TRBV5-1 and TRBV20-1. For normalized Chao1 diversity, multiple sclerosis patients scored significantly lower than controls did. Samples made in the same batch grouped tightly together by F measure.

V shed 4 bases and J shed 2 bases, with 19 bases lying between them. CDR1 and CDR2 (germline): MNHEY, SVGAGI. CDR3 length equals 17 residues. The TCR beta cDNA libraries contained unique molecular identifiers. Each batch of about 0.85 to 10 million T cells produced 500,000 to 550,000 cDNA molecules. From the PCR reads, TCRdb called clonotypes with MiXCR, one entry per CDR3 protein. The sample lists hundreds of thousands of distinct CDR3 sequences; approximately 60% were seen once. Remarks on this clonotype: The antigen remains unidentified.

The V gene is TRBV6-5, the J gene TRBJ2-3; possible D gene TRBD2, 5 bases. The sample consisted of blood. The TCR originated in a girl aged 2 to 10 with multiple sclerosis. This CDR3 is CASSLLEGQVITDTQYF. For the CDR3, the DNA is TGTGCCAGCAGTTTACTAGAGGGCCAGGTGATCACAGATACGCAGTATTTT.